The sequence of this T cell receptor (beta chain) was determined in a study of T cells in localized non-small cell lung cancer (dated by TCRdb to 2019 to 2021). Regarding the study in general: The study examined T cell repertoires in roughly 240 patients with early-stage NSCLC and compared tumors with uninvolved tumor-adjacent lungs. The cohort comprised under 250 treatment-naïve NSCLC patients with resected, localized lung tumors. NSCLC patients had a mean age of around 66 years, and around 140 were male and more than 90 female. Broader findings and caveats from the paper: Because multi-region tumor sequencing was not performed, intratumor heterogeneity could not be ruled out. Because the study design was exploratory, TCR variables were selected using unadjusted p-values without false-discovery rate correction. Higher blood T cell density associated with longer overall survival, while higher adjacent-lung clonality associated with shorter survival. Uninvolved tumor-adjacent lung showed the highest T cell clonality, higher than tumor, which suggests more focused antigenic responses in the uninvolved tumor-adjacent lung. A median of roughly 60 of the top 100 tumor clones were detected in paired uninvolved adjacent lung, and about 29 of these tumor clones were also found among the top 100 clones of the paired uninvolved adjacent lung.

TCR beta CDR3 regions were sequenced from DNA using the immunoSEQ Assay. On the study's bioinformatics: T cell density was computed as TCR beta template counts normalized to usable DNA estimated by amplifying housekeeping genes. Using the preseqR package, richness was estimated by extrapolating to 120,000 templates for tissue samples and 400,000 templates for PBMC samples. Clonality was taken to be one minus Pielou's evenness. Differential abundance testing on productive amino-acid clonotypes, with a minimum total count of 5 and an alpha of 0.1, was used to identify tissue-enriched TCRs. The Jaccard Index and the Morisita Overlap Index were used to measure how much the repertoires overlapped between compartments. GLIPH clustered TCR beta CDR3s with public tetramer-defined viral CDR3s; viral motifs required at least three viral sequences plus V-gene enrichment. The clones in this table, taken by TCRdb from immuneACCESS, are in-frame only. Not every clone is retained; where verified, under half of the shortfall comes from an unresolved V gene, and the cause of the rest is unknown. The V and J calls and clone size are taken from that table; D and trimming were inferred from the DNA. Here the sample has some 35,000 clones; 90% to 95% occur a single time. About 6.6% of the sample is taken by the ten largest.

At diagnosis, peripheral blood, uninvolved tumor-adjacent lung and tumor were collected and were preserved as a mix of fresh-frozen and FFPE material. For TCR repertoire profiling, the blood samples were analyzed as peripheral blood mononuclear cells. The CDR3 runs 13 residues from the cysteine to the phenylalanine. Just the 39-base CDR3 DNA is kept, in frame starting at base 1. The germline V gene specifies MDHEN as CDR1 and SYDVKM as CDR2. After removal of 5 bases from V and 5 bases from J, the junction retains 5 bases not matched to a gene. Note on this clone: Its target antigen remains unknown. No base-level quality is on record; no much larger clone is a single base apart.

This TCR was sampled from a female donor of 60 years or more with stage I lung adenocarcinoma. The sequences come from peripheral blood, collected before any cancer treatment. Rearrangement joined TRBV28 to TRBJ1-2; TRBD1 agrees with 7 junctional bases. Here is the DNA: TGTGCCAGCAGTACCGGGACAGAGTATGGCTACACCTTC. This codes for CASSTGTEYGYTF.